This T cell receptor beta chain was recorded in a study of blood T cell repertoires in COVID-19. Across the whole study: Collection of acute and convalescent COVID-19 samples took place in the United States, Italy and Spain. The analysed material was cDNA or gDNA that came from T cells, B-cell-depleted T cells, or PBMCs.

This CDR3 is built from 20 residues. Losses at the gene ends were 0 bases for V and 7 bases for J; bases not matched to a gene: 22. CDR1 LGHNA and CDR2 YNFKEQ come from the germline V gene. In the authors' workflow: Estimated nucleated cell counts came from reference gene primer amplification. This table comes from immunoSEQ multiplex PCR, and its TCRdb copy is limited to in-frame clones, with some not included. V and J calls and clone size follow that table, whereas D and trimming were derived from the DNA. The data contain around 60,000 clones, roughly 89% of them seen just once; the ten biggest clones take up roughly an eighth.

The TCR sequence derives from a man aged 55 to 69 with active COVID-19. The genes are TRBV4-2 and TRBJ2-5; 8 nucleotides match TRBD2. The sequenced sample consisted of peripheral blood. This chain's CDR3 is CASSQDPISLSGDNRGTQYF. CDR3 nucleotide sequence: TGTGCCAGCAGCCAAGACCCCATTTCTCTTAGCGGGGACAACCGGGGGACCCAGTACTTC.